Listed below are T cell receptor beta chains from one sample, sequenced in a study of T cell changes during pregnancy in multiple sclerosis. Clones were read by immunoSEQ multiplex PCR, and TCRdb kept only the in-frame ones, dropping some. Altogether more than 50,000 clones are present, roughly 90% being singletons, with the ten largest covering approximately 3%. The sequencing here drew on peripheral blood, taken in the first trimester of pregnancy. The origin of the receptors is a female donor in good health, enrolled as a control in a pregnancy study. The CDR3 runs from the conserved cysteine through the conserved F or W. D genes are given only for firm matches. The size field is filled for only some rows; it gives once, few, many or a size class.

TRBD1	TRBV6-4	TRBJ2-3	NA	TGTGCCAGCAGAACAGGGGGCACAGATACGCAGTATTTT	CASRTGGTDTQYF
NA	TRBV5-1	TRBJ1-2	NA	TGCGCCAGCAGCAACACAGGGTTTGATAGCTACACCTTC	CASSNTGFDSYTF
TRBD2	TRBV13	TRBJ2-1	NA	TGTGCCAGCAGCTCCGGACTAGCGGGAGATAGCAATGAGCAGTTCTTC	CASSSGLAGDSNEQFF
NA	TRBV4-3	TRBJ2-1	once	TGCGCCAGCAGCGATGGACTGCGCCTAAACAATGAGCAGTTCTTC	CASSDGLRLNNEQFF
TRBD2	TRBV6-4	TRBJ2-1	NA	TGTGCCAGCAGTGACGCAACTAGCGGGAGGCCAGATGAGCAGTTCTTC	CASSDATSGRPDEQFF
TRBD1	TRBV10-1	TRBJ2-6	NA	TGCGCCAGCAGTGAGGAGCGGGACAGGGTATCCCCTGGGGCCAACGTCCTGACTTTC	CASSEERDRVSPGANVLTF
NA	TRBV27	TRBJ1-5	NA	TGTGCCAGCAGTTTTAGAGGCGTCAGTCACAGCAATCAGCCCCAGCATTTT	CASSFRGVSHSNQPQHF
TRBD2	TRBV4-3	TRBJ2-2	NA	TGCGCCAGCAGCCCGGGACTAGCGGGAGGGGGGCGCGGGGAGCTGTTTTTT	CASSPGLAGGGRGELFF
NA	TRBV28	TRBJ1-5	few	TGTGCCAGCAGCCCCCCAAACAGGGTTCGGAGCAATCAGCCCCAGCATTTT	CASSPPNRVRSNQPQHF
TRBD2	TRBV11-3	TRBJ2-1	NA	TGTGCCAGCAGCTTGCGGGGGGACTACAATGAGCAGTTCTTC	CASSLRGDYNEQFF
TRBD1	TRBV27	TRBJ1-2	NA	TGTGCCAGCAGCGGGGACAGGGGAAGGGAGGGCTACACCTTC	CASSGDRGREGYTF
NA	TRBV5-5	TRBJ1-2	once	TGTGCCAGCAGCCACACACACCGAGGTGTTGGCTACACCTTC	CASSHTHRGVGYTF
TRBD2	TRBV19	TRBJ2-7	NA	TGTGCCAGTAGGCTAACCGGGACTAGCGTCTCCGAGCAGTACTTC	CASRLTGTSVSEQYF
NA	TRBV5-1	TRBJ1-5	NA	TGCGCCAGCAGCTTGACACCTGATAGCAATCAGCCCCAGCATTTT	CASSLTPDSNQPQHF
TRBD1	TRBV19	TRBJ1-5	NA	TGTGCCAGTAGTATCCTTACAGGGGGGGGTAGCAATCAGCCCCAGCATTTT	CASSILTGGGSNQPQHF
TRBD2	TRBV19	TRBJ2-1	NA	TGTGCCAGTAGTCCCGGGACTAGCGGGAGGGGATCCTACAATGAGCAGTTCTTC	CASSPGTSGRGSYNEQFF
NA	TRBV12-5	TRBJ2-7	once	TGTGCTAGTGGTCCTGGGACTTCCCAAATACGCGAGCAGTACTTC	CASGPGTSQIREQYF
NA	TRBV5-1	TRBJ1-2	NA	TGCGCCAGCAGCCCCGGAGAGGCCCTGTTCAACTATGGCTACACCTTC	CASSPGEALFNYGYTF
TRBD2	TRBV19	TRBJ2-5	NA	TGTGCCAGTAGTGTGATTACTAGCGGGACACAAGAGACCCAGTACTTC	CASSVITSGTQETQYF
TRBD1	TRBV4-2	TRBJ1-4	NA	TGTGCCAGCAGCCAACTCCCCCGGGGGACAGGGGGTGTTAATGAAAAACTGTTTTTT	CASSQLPRGTGGVNEKLFF
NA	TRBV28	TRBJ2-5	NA	TGTGCCAGCAGTTCCCCAAGAATGCGGGAGACCCAGTACTTC	CASSSPRMRETQYF
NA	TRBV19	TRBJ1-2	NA	TGTGCCAGTAGTCCCGGGGACTTCTATGGCTACACCTTC	CASSPGDFYGYTF
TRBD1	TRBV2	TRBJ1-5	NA	TGTGCCAGCGGGACAGAGTTTGGTCAGCCCCAGCATTTT	CASGTEFGQPQHF
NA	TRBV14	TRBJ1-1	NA	TGTGCCAGCAGCTTTTCAAGGGGTGAAGCTTTCTTT	CASSFSRGEAFF
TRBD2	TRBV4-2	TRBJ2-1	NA	TGTGCCAGCAGCCAAGTCGAGGTCGCTAGCGGGAGTAATGAGCAGTTCTTC	CASSQVEVASGSNEQFF
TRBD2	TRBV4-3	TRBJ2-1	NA	TGCGCCAGCAGCCCCCTAGCGGGGGGGCAGTACAATGAGCAGTTCTTC	CASSPLAGGQYNEQFF
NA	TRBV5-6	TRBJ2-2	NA	TGTGCCAGCAGCCGGGAACAGGGTTACACCGGGGAGCTGTTTTTT	CASSREQGYTGELFF
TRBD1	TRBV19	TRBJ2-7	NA	TGTGCCAGTAGTATAGCCGGGACAGAGGGCTACGAGCAGTACTTC	CASSIAGTEGYEQYF
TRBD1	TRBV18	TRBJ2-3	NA	TGTGCCAGCTCAGGACAGGGGGCCTCAGATACGCAGTATTTT	CASSGQGASDTQYF
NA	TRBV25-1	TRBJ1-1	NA	TGTGCCAGCAGTGAATGGGGGGGGAAGATGGCTTTCTTT	CASSEWGGKMAFF
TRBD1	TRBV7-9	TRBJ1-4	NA	TGTGCCAGCAGCGCCCCCGGACAGGGGTCTGAAAAACTGTTTTTT	CASSAPGQGSEKLFF
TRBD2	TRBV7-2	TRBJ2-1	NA	TGTGCCAGCAGCTTAAGGCTAGCGGGAGCCTTCTCCTACAATGAGCAGTTCTTC	CASSLRLAGAFSYNEQFF
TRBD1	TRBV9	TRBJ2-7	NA	TGTGCCAGCAGCCCCCAGGGACCGGGACAGGGGTTCGCCGAGCAGTACTTC	CASSPQGPGQGFAEQYF
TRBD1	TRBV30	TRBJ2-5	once	TGTGCCTGGAGTGGGGACAGGTCCACACAAGAGACCCAGTACTTC	CAWSGDRSTQETQYF
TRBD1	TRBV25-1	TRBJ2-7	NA	TGTGCCAGCAGTGGGGACAGGCACGAGCAGTACTTC	CASSGDRHEQYF
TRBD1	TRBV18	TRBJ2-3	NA	TGTGCCAGCTCACCAGTCACAGGGGGCACAGATACGCAGTATTTT	CASSPVTGGTDTQYF
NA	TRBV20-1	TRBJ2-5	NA	TGCAGTGCTCAGCGTGAAAAGACCCAGTACTTC	CSAQREKTQYF
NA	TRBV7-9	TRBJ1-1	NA	TGTGCCAGCAGCTTATCACGGGACACTGAAGCTTTCTTT	CASSLSRDTEAFF
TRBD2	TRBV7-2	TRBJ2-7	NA	TGTGCCAGCAGCTTAGGGGGGGGATCCCTCTCCTACGAGCAGTACTTC	CASSLGGGSLSYEQYF
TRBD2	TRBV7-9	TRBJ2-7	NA	TGTGCCAGCAGCTTGGGACAGGTGACTAGCGGGACCTACGAGCAGTACTTC	CASSLGQVTSGTYEQYF
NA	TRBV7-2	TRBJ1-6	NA	TGTGCCAGCAGCTTAAGGGGGAGCTCCTATAATTCACCCCTCCACTTT	CASSLRGSSYNSPLHF
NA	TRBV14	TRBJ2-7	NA	TGTGCCAGCGCAGGGAAAGGGTACGAGCAGTACTTC	CASAGKGYEQYF
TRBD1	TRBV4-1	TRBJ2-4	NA	TGCGCCAGCAGCCAAGCAGGGGGCAAAAACATTCAGTACTTC	CASSQAGGKNIQYF
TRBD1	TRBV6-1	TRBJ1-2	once	TGTGCCAGCTGGGGGGACAGGGATTTGGGTGGCTACACCTTC	CASWGDRDLGGYTF
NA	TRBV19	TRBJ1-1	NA	TGTGCCAGTAGTATAAAAGAGGAGGGGCCGAACACTGAAGCTTTCTTT	CASSIKEEGPNTEAFF
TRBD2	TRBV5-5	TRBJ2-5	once	TGTGCCAGCAGCTTGGGTCGGGGGGACCAAGAGACCCAGTACTTC	CASSLGRGDQETQYF
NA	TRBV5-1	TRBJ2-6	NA	TGCGCCAGCAAAAGGGGTGATTCTGGGGCCAACGTCCTGACTTTC	CASKRGDSGANVLTF
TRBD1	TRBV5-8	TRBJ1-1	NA	TGTGCCAGCAGGGGACAGTTGAACACTGAAGCTTTCTTT	CASRGQLNTEAFF
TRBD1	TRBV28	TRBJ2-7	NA	TGTGCCAGCAGTTTATTCCGGGACAGGGGGAGCTCCTACGAGCAGTACTTC	CASSLFRDRGSSYEQYF
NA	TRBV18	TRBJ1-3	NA	TGTGCCAGCTCACCCGGACTGTTCTCTGGAAACACCATATATTTT	CASSPGLFSGNTIYF
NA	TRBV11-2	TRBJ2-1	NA	TGTGCCAGCAGCTGGGGACACTTCTACAATGAGCAGTTCTTC	CASSWGHFYNEQFF
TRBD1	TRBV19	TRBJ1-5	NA	TGTGCCAGTAGTATTGGAGGGCAGGGGGCAAAGAGCAATCAGCCCCAGCATTTT	CASSIGGQGAKSNQPQHF
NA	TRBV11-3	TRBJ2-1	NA	TGTGCCAGCAGCTCTACAGGGATTGTAGATGAGCAGTTCTTC	CASSSTGIVDEQFF
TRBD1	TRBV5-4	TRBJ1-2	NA	TGTGCCAGCAGCTTACAGGGGTTGAGCCTCTATGGCTACACCTTC	CASSLQGLSLYGYTF
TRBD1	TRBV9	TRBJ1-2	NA	TGTGCCAGCAGCGTAGGGACAGGGTCAGGGTATGGCTACACCTTC	CASSVGTGSGYGYTF
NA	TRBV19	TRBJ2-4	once	TGTGCCAGTAGTACAGGGGTTCTAGCCAAAAACATTCAGTACTTC	CASSTGVLAKNIQYF
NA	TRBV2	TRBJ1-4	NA	TGTGCCAGCAGTGACTCCGGGACAACTAATGAAAAACTGTTTTTT	CASSDSGTTNEKLFF
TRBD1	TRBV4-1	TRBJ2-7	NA	TGCGCCAGCAGCCAAGGTTGGACAGGGGGCGTGGGGATCGCGTCCTACGAGCAGTACTTC	CASSQGWTGGVGIASYEQYF
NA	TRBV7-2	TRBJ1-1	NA	TGTGCCAGCAGCTCAGTTACAGGGTCCACTGAAGCTTTCTTT	CASSSVTGSTEAFF
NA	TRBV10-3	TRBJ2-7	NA	TGTGCCATCAGTGAGTCGGGAGGGCAGTACTTC	CAISESGGQYF